This T cell receptor (beta chain) came from a study of Tregs in tolerant kidney transplant recipients. Study-wide results and caveats: This study did not directly address biological reproducibility. In tolerant patients, donor-specific Tregs outgrew total Tregs, suggesting antigen-driven expansion. Nucleotide sequences could not be compared across some patients' samples due to primer changes.

In the case of this clone: What it binds is not known. The read stops 3 residues short of the end of the CDR3; the missing end is completed from the germline J gene.

Some clones are missing from TCRdb's copy, which holds only in-frame ones; the method was immunoSEQ multiplex PCR. The table lists roughly 53,000 clones. Thawed PBMCs were FACS-sorted into unstimulated CD4+CD25+CD127- regulatory T cells, CD4+CD25- non-regulatory cells, CD4 and CD8 cells. The length of the CDR3 is 13 residues. CDR1 is KGHSH, CDR2 LQKENI, per germline. Trimming removed 2 bases from V and 1 base from J, with 5 bases in between. The source is a human donor who received a combined kidney and bone marrow transplant. The chain employs TRBV18 and TRBJ1-1; D is unclear. The source was CD4+ T cells from blood, collected before the transplant. The CDR3 sequence: CASSPGPNTEAFF. Partial CDR3 DNA: TGTGCCAGCTCACCAGGGCCGAACACTGAA.